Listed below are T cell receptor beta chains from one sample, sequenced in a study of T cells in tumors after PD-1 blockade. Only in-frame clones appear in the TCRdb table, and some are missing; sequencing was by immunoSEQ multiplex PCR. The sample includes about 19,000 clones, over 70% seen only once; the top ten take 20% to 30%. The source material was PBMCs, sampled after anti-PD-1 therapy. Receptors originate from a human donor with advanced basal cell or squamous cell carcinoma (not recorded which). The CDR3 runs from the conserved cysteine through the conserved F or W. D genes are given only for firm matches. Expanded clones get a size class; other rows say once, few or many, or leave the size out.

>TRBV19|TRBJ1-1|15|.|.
CASSILTEMNTEAFF
TGTGCCAGTAGTATACTTACGGAAATGAACACTGAAGCTTTCTTT
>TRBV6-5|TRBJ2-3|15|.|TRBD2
CASSYSAGVGDTQYF
TGTGCCAGCAGTTACTCCGCGGGAGTGGGAGATACGCAGTATTTT
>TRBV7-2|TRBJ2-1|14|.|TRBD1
CASSPTPGQGKQFF
TGTGCCAGCAGCCCAACCCCGGGACAGGGTAAGCAGTTCTTC
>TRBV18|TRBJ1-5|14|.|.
CASQGGIRDQPQHF
TGTGCCAGTCAAGGTGGCATACGGGATCAGCCCCAGCATTTT
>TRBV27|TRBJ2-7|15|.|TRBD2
CASGVPGLAAYEQYF
TGTGCCAGCGGGGTACCGGGACTAGCGGCCTACGAGCAGTACTTC
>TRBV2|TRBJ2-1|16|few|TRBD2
CASRRDYPSSYNEQFF
TGTGCCAGCAGGAGGGACTACCCCAGCTCCTACAATGAGCAGTTCTTC
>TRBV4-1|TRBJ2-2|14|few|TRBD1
CASHRQGGTGELFF
TGCGCCAGCCACCGACAGGGGGGGACCGGGGAGCTGTTTTTT
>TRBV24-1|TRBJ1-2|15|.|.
CATSDLLREDYGYTF
TGTGCCACCAGTGATTTATTGAGGGAGGACTATGGCTACACCTTC
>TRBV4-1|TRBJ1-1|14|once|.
CASSQDMGGTEAFF
TGCGCCAGCAGCCAAGATATGGGGGGCACTGAAGCTTTCTTT
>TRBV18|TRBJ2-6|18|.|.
CASSFRAAHSSGANVLTF
TGTGCCAGCTCATTCCGGGCAGCGCATAGCTCTGGGGCCAACGTCCTGACTTTC
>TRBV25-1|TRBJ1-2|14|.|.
CASSRGQYNYGYTF
TGTGCCAGCAGCCGAGGACAGTATAACTATGGCTACACCTTC
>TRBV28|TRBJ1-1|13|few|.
CASSLTMNTEAFF
TGTGCCAGCAGTTTGACAATGAACACTGAAGCTTTCTTT
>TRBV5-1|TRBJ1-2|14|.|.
CASSFGQRNYGYTF
TGCGCCAGCAGCTTCGGACAGAGGAACTATGGCTACACCTTC
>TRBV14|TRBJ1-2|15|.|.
CASSQAHGGPWGYTF
TGTGCCAGCAGCCAAGCTCACGGGGGGCCTTGGGGCTACACCTTC
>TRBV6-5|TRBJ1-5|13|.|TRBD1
CASSRGQNQPQHF
TGTGCCAGCAGCCGGGGACAGAATCAGCCCCAGCATTTT
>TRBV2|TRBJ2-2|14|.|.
CASGATSNTGELFF
TGTGCCAGCGGAGCAACCTCGAACACCGGGGAGCTGTTTTTT